These 18 T cell receptor beta chains came from one sample sequenced in a study of blood T cell repertoires in COVID-19. Clones were sequenced by immunoSEQ multiplex PCR, and TCRdb holds only the in-frame ones, with some missing. Among approximately 120,000 clones listed, 75% to 90% were seen once. Sequencing was carried out using peripheral blood. The receptor source for this set is a woman aged 50 to 60 who had recovered from COVID-19.

The gene calls are TRBV7-2 and TRBJ1-2; 7 nucleotides match TRBD1. The trim removed 6 bases at V and 8 bases at J, leaving 9 bases unmatched. The CDR3 is made up of 13 amino acids. The V gene's germline CDR1 is SGHTA and CDR2 FQGNSA. The CDR3 region has the DNA TGTGCCAGCAGTCTCACAGGGGTCGGAGGCTACACCTTC. This translates into CASSLTGVGGYTF.

The V and J genes are TRBV3-1 (or the pseudogene TRBV3-2) and TRBJ1-5; no definite D call. The CDR3 contains 14 residues. Trimming pared 1 base from V and 2 bases from J, leaving 6 bases between. In germline, CDR1 is LGHDT, CDR2 YNNKEL (reference sequence). DNA of the CDR3: TGTGCCAGCAGCCAAGGTTATGGCAATCAGCCCCAGCATTTT. Protein sequence: CASSQGYGNQPQHF.

This clone occurred many times. The chain is built from TRBV7-9 and TRBJ1-2; D remains ambiguous. The germline V and J ends were trimmed by 1 base and 4 bases, with 7 bases remaining between them. The CDR3 runs 13 residues. In germline, CDR1 is SEHNR, CDR2 FQNEAQ (reference sequence). CDR3 nucleotides: TGTGCCAGCAGCTTAGAGCGGCCCTATGGCTACACCTTC. The encoded protein is CASSLERPYGYTF.

The V call is TRBV6-6, the J call TRBJ1-2; TRBD1 matches 9 bases. Germline V lookup: CDR1 MNHNY, CDR2 SVGAGI (reference sequence). The CDR3 has 14 residues. V dropped 6 bases and J dropped 8; count of bases not matched to a gene: 10. CDR3 in DNA: TGTGCCAGCAGGATAACAGGGGGCGGATTAGGCTACACCTTC. Amino acids: CASRITGGGLGYTF.

The chain employs TRBV18 and TRBJ1-2; D unresolved. Trimming cost V 3 bases and J 4 bases, with 6 bases left between them. This CDR3 region has 12 residues. CDR1 is KGHSH, CDR2 LQKENI, per germline. The CDR3 here is CASSPEGYGYTF. CDR3 sequence (DNA): TGTGCCAGCTCACCGGAGGGCTATGGCTACACCTTC.

This clone was seen a handful of times. The chain joins TRBV3-1 (or the pseudogene TRBV3-2) to TRBJ2-1; TRBD2 might be the D (5 bases). V was clipped by 2 bases and J by 2 bases, with 10 bases between them. This CDR3 has 15 residues. Germline V gene data show CDR1 as LGHDT and CDR2 as YNNKEL (reference sequence). The CDR3 sequence is CASSQITGTYNEQFF. The CDR3 DNA is TGTGCCAGCAGCCAAATAACGGGGACCTACAATGAGCAGTTCTTC.

For this clone: This sample also contains other DNA sequences that code for the same CDR3. The chain is built from TRBV19 and TRBJ1-1; TRBD1 matches 10 bases. The CDR3 runs 15 residues. V lost 5 bases and J lost 4; bases outside the gene matches: 7. CDR1 is LNHDA and CDR2 is SQIVND in the germline V gene (reference sequence). DNA of the CDR3: TGTGCCAGTAGTCTCCACCGGGACAGGGGCACTGAAGCTTTCTTT. Residues: CASSLHRDRGTEAFF.

The V gene is TRBV2, the J gene TRBJ2-1; 8 positions match TRBD1. Germline loops: CDR1 SNHLY, CDR2 FYNNEI. This CDR3 comprises 14 residues. The trim removed 7 bases at V and 10 bases at J, leaving 12 bases unmatched. The CDR3 reads CASTPESGGGEQFF. CDR3 in DNA: TGTGCCAGCACGCCGGAATCAGGGGGCGGCGAGCAGTTCTTC. Looking up the rest from reference TRBV2 and TRBJ2-1 gives the full variable domain: EPEVTQTPSHQVTQMGQEVILRCVPISNHLYFYWYRQILGQKVEFLVSFYNNEISEKSEIFDDQFSVERPDGSNFTLKIRSTKLEDSAMYFCASTPESGGGEQFFGPGTRLTVL.

The rearrangement joins TRBV2 to TRBJ2-3; TRBD2 agrees at 7 bases. Germline lookup yields CDR1 SNHLY and CDR2 FYNNEI. The CDR3 is 14 amino acids. The trim removed 6 bases at V and 2 bases at J, leaving 5 bases unmatched. CDR3 in amino acids: CASSRLALTDTQYF. CDR3 sequence (DNA): TGTGCCAGCAGCCGACTAGCTCTCACAGATACGCAGTATTTT.

V is TRBV5-1 and J is TRBJ1-1; TRBD1 aligns across 8 bases. The ends lost 6 bases at V and 1 base at J; junction bases unmatched: 5. There are 14 residues in the CDR3. CDR1 and CDR2 from the germline V gene are SGHRS and YFSETQ. Written as DNA, the CDR3 is TGCGCCAGCAAAAGACAGGGGACGAACACTGAAGCTTTCTTT. Its protein is CASKRQGTNTEAFF.

J is TRBJ1-5 and V is TRBV25-1, with D unclear. Germline V CDR1 and CDR2: MGHDK, SYGVNS. This CDR3 has 14 amino acids. V lost 6 bases and J 1 base, leaving 10 bases between the germline ends. The CDR3 nucleotides are TGTGCCAGCAGCACAACGGGAAGCAATCAGCCCCAGCATTTT. Translating it yields CASSTTGSNQPQHF.

The chain uses TRBV12-5 and TRBJ1-1; D remains unclear. CDR1 is LGHNT, CDR2 FRNRAP, per germline. V was cut by 5 bases and J by 0 bases, with 7 bases left in between. The CDR3 contains 13 residues. In nucleotides, the CDR3 is TGTGCTAGTGGTCTGCGTATGAACACTGAAGCTTTCTTT. Its translation: CASGLRMNTEAFF.

The chain carries TRBV6-2 or TRBV6-3 and TRBJ1-2; possible D gene TRBD1, 6 bases. Looked up from germline, CDR1 is MNHEY and CDR2 is SVGEGT. The CDR3 is made up of 12 amino acids. The germline V and J ends were trimmed by 5 bases and 7 bases, with 11 bases remaining between them. In nucleotides, the CDR3 is TGTGCCAGCAGTCTGGGGGCGCGTGGCTACACCTTC. It specifies CASSLGARGYTF.

The rearrangement uses TRBV6-5 and TRBJ1-2; D is unclear. Trimming removed 4 bases at V and 4 bases at J, with 16 bases between. Per germline, CDR1 MNHEY and CDR2 SVGAGI. This CDR3 is built from 15 residues. DNA of the CDR3: TGTGCCAGCAGTTCTGTTGGTTGGCAGTTCTATGGCTACACCTTC. It encodes CASSSVGWQFYGYTF.

V gene TRBV6-5 combines with J gene TRBJ2-5; D perhaps matches TRBD1 (6 bases). From germline, CDR1 is MNHEY and CDR2 SVGAGI. V was clipped by 6 bases and J by 4 bases, with 18 bases between them. The CDR3 is made up of 15 amino acids. The CDR3 here is CASRRTNREGETQYF. In DNA form, the CDR3 reads TGTGCCAGCAGACGTACAAACAGGGAAGGAGAGACCCAGTACTTC.

The table lists this clone with many counts. The V and J genes are TRBV4-3 and TRBJ1-4; D is uncertain. Germline V gene lookup returns CDR1 LGHNA and CDR2 YSLEER. This CDR3 contains 15 residues. V gave up 4 bases and J gave up 3 bases, with 12 bases separating them. The CDR3 DNA is TGCGCCAGCAGCCCGAGAGGGCTAGCTAATGAAAAACTGTTTTTT. It yields the protein CASSPRGLANEKLFF.

The chain joins TRBV6-5 to TRBJ1-6; D is perhaps TRBD1 (6 bases). The CDR3 sequence is 15 residues long. Trimming took off 10 bases at V and 9 bases at J, with 22 bases between the two ends. CDR1 is MNHEY, CDR2 SVGAGI, per germline. The CDR3 region is CATKLQGPLGSPLHF. Written as DNA, the CDR3 is TGTGCCACCAAACTCCAGGGGCCCCTAGGTTCACCCCTCCACTTT.

The genes are TRBV30 and TRBJ1-1; 8 positions agree with TRBD1. The CDR3 sequence is 13 residues long. V lost 0 bases to trimming and J lost 8 bases; unmatched junction nucleotides: 5. Germline V gene sequence: CDR1 GTSNPN, CDR2 SVGIG (reference sequence). CDR3 sequence reads: CAWSVISGGEAFF. For the CDR3, the DNA is TGTGCCTGGAGTGTCATATCAGGGGGCGAAGCTTTCTTT.